This TCR beta chain was profiled in a study of cytomegalovirus exposure and HLA in healthy donors. Germline loops: CDR1 SGHAT, CDR2 FQNNGV. The CDR3 has 15 residues. Between the trimmed V and J ends, which lost 7 bases and 1 base, there was a span of 16 bases. Points on this clone: Its cognate antigen is unknown.

In the PCR, 60 Vbeta and 13 Jbeta primers were used. TCRdb keeps only in-frame clones here, not all; method: immunoSEQ multiplex PCR. Here the sample spans around 150,000 clones, 60% to 80% being singletons. Overall study results and limits: Later analysis identified a missense DCLRE1C variant that was linked to TCR beta V- and J-gene trimming. Evidence from a later analysis indicated that most CMV-associated TCR beta chains looked HLA-restricted. Relative to equally common others, HLA-associated TCR beta chains showed greater clonal expansion in a later analysis.

This sequence originates from a male donor in good health and CMV-seronegative. The chain employs TRBV11-2 and TRBJ2-5, with D tentatively TRBD2 (5 bases). Sequencing was done on a sample of PBMCs. CDR3 in DNA: TGTGCCAGCACCCCCGCTGGACTGAGCCAAGAGACCCAGTACTTC. It codes for CASTPAGLSQETQYF.